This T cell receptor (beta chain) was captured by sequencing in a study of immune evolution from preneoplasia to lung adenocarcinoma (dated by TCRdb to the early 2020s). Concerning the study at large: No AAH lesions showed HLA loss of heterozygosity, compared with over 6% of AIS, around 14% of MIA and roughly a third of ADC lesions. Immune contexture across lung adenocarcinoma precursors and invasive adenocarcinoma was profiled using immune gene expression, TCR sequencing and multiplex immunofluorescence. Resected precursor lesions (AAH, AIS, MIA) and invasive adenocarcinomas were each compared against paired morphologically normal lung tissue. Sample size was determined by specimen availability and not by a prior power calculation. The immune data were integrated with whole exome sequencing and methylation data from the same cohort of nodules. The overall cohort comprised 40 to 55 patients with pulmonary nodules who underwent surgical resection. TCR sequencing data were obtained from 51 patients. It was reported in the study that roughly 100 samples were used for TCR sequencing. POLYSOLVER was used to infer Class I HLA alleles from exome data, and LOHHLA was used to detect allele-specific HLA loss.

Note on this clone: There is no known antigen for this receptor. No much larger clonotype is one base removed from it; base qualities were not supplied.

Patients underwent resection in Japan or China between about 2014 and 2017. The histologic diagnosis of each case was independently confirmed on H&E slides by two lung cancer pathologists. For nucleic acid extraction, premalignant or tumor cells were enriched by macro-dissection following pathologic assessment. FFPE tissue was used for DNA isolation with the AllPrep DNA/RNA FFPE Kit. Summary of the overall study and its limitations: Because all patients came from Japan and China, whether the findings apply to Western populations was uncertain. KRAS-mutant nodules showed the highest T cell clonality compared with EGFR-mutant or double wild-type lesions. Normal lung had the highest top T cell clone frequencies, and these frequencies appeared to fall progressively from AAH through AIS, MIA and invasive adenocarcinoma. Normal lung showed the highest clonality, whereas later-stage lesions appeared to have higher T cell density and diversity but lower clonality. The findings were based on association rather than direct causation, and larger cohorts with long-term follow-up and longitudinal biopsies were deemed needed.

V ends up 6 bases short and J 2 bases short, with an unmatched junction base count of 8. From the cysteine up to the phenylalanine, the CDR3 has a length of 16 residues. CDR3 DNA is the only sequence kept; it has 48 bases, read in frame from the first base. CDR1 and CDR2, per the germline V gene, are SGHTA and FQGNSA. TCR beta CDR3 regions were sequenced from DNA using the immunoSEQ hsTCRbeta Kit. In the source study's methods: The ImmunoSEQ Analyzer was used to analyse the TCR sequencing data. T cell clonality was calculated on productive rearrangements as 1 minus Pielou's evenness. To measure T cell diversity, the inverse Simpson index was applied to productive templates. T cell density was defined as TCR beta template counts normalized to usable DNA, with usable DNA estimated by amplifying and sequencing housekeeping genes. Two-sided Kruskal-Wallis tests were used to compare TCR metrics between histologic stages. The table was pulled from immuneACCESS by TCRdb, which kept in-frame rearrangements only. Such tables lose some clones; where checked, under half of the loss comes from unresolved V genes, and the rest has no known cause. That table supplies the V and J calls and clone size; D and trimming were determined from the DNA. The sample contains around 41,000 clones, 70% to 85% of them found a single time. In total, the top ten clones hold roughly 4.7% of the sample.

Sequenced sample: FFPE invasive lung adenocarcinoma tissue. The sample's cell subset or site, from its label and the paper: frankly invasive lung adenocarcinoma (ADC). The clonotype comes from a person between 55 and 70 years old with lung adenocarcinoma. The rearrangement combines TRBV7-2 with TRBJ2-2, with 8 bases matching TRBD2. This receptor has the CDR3 CASRAGLEGNTGELFF. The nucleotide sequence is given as TGTGCCAGCAGAGCGGGACTAGAGGGAAACACCGGGGAGCTGTTTTTT. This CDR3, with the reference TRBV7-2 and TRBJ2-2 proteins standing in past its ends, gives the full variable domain GAGVSQSPSNKVTEKGKDVELRCDPISGHTALYWYRQSLGQGLEFLIYFQGNSAPDKSGLPSDRFSAERTGGSVSTLTIQRTQQEDSAVYLCASRAGLEGNTGELFFGEGSRLTVL.